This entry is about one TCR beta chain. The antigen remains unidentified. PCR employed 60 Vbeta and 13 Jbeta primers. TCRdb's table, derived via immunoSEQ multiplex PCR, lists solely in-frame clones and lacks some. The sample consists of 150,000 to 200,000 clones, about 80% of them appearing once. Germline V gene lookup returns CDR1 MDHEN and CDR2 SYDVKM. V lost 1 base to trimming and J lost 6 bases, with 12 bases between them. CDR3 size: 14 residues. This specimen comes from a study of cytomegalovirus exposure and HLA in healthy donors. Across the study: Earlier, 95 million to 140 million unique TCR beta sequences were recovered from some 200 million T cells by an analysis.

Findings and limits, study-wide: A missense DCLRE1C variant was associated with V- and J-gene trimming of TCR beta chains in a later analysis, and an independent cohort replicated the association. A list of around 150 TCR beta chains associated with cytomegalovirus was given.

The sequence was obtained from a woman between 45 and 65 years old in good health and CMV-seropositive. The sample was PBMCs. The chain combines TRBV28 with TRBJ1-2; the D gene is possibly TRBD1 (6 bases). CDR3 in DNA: TGTGCCAGCAGTTTATCTCTGGGGGCGGATGGCTACACCTTC. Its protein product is CASSLSLGADGYTF.